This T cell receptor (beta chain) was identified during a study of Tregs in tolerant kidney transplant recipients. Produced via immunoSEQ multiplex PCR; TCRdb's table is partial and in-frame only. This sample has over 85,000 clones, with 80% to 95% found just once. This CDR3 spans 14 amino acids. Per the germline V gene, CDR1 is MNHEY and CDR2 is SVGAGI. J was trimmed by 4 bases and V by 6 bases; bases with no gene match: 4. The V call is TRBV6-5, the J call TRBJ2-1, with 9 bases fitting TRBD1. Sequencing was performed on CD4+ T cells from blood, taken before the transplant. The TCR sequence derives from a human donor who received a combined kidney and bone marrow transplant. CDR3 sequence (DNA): TGTGCCAGCAGCCGCGGGACAGGGTACAATGAGCAGTTCTTC. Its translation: CASSRGTGYNEQFF.